This entry lists 13 T cell receptor beta chains sequenced from one sample in a study of blood T cell repertoires in COVID-19. Sequencing used immunoSEQ multiplex PCR; TCRdb keeps in-frame clones, though not all of them. Among fewer than 65,000 clones listed, more than 65% were seen once. Sequencing input: peripheral blood. Receptors were obtained from a human donor in a cohort sampled during active COVID-19.

The rearrangement joins TRBV27 to TRBJ2-1, with 7 nucleotides matching TRBD2. The trim removed 8 bases at V and 0 bases at J, leaving 7 bases unmatched. The germline gives CDR1 MNHEY, CDR2 SMNVEV (reference sequence). The CDR3 totals 15 residues. CDR3 nucleotides: TGTGCCAGCCGCCCAGCGGGAAGCTCCTACAATGAGCAGTTCTTC. Encoded protein: CASRPAGSSYNEQFF.

The CDR3 DNA follows: TGCAGCGTCGTGGAGAACTATGGCTACACCTTC. Translating it yields CSVVENYGYTF. The chain joins TRBV29-1 to TRBJ1-2, with D unresolved. Per germline, CDR1 SQVTM and CDR2 ANQGSEA. This CDR3 spans 11 amino acids. Trimming stripped 6 bases from V and 2 bases from J, with 7 bases between.

V gene TRBV4-1 combines with J gene TRBJ2-1; TRBD1 matches at 7 bases. Losses at the gene ends were 3 bases for V and 3 bases for J; bases not matched to a gene: 5. Germline assignment: CDR1 MGHRA and CDR2 YSYEKL. The CDR3 is 15 residues long. Here the CDR3 reads CASSHDRVGYNEQFF. Written as DNA, the CDR3 is TGCGCCAGCAGCCACGACAGGGTGGGCTACAATGAGCAGTTCTTC.

The rearrangement joins TRBV5-8 to TRBJ1-5; unclear D gene. CDR1 is SGHTS and CDR2 is YDEGEE in the germline V gene. There are 14 residues in the CDR3. The V gene lost 0 bases and the J gene lost 6 bases, with 10 bases spanning the gap. The CDR3 reads CASSLEQPPQPQHF. The CDR3, as DNA: TGTGCCAGCAGCTTGGAACAGCCACCTCAGCCCCAGCATTTT. The entire variable domain, with the rest obtained from reference TRBV5-8 and TRBJ1-5, is as follows: EAGVTQSPTHLIKTRGQQATLRCSPISGHTSVYWYQQALGLGLQFLLWYDEGEERNRGNFPPRFSGRQFPNYSSELNVNALELEDSALYLCASSLEQPPQPQHFGDGTRLSIL.

This clone was counted between two and nine times. V is TRBV18 and J is TRBJ2-3, with 13 bases matching TRBD2. From germline, CDR1 is KGHSH and CDR2 LQKENI. CDR3 length: 16 residues. V gave up 2 bases and J gave up 1 base; unmatched junction bases: 0. Here the CDR3 DNA reads TGTGCCAGCTCACCAACTAGCGGGGGGGGCACAGATACGCAGTATTTT. Translating it yields CASSPTSGGGTDTQYF.

This chain connects TRBV7-3 to TRBJ1-1, with D perhaps TRBD1 (5 bases). V was clipped by 1 base and J by 7 bases, with 13 bases between them. The CDR3 runs to 14 residues. Germline CDR1 SGHTA, CDR2 FQGTGA. The CDR3 nucleotides read TGTGCCAGCAGCTTAATGGGGGGACCAAATGAAGCTTTCTTT. It translates to CASSLMGGPNEAFF.

The chain is built from TRBV19 and TRBJ1-5, with D unresolved. Germline CDR1 is LNHDA and CDR2 is SQIVND (reference sequence). The CDR3 runs to 15 residues. V was pared by 5 bases and J by 5 bases, with 16 bases between. As DNA, the CDR3 is TGTGCCAGTAGTCCCTTGAGAGGTTCCGATCAGCCCCAGCATTTT. Its protein is CASSPLRGSDQPQHF.

The gene calls are TRBV1 and TRBJ2-5; the table calls TRBD2, which could not be checked here. TRBV1 is given as a pseudogene. This CDR3 comprises 17 residues. The CDR3 loop reads CTSSQGGPGLLQETQYF. CDR3 nucleotide sequence: TGCACCAGCAGCCAAGGGGGACCGGGACTACTCCAAGAGACCCAGTACTTC.

This clone turned up a few times. V gene TRBV5-1 combines with J gene TRBJ1-1; D may be TRBD1 (5 bases). The CDR3 runs 13 residues. CDR1 SGHRS and CDR2 YFSETQ come from the germline V gene. Trimming took 1 base from V and 4 from J, leaving 8 bases between them. The CDR3 loop reads CASSLSGRTEAFF. In DNA form, the CDR3 reads TGCGCCAGCAGCTTGTCAGGGCGCACTGAAGCTTTCTTT.

The chain recombines TRBV28 with TRBJ2-7, with 11 bases fitting TRBD2. The CDR3 runs to 14 residues. Germline-derived CDR1 and CDR2 are MDHEN and SYDVKM. The V and J ends lost 5 bases and 4 bases, in that order; junction bases with no gene match: 4. Here the CDR3 reads CASSRLAGGYEQYF. The DNA of the CDR3 is TGTGCCAGCAGTAGGCTAGCGGGAGGTTACGAGCAGTACTTC.

The genes are TRBV9 and TRBJ1-5; tentative D call: TRBD1 (6 bases). CDR1 is SGDLS, CDR2 YYNGEE, per germline. This CDR3 region has 14 residues. Between the trimmed V and J ends, which lost 5 bases and 7 bases, there was a span of 16 bases. In nucleotides, the CDR3 is TGTGCCAGCAGTGATACAGGGCTCCGGCAGCCCCAGCATTTT. It translates to CASSDTGLRQPQHF. The full variable domain, its missing parts supplied by reference TRBV9 and TRBJ1-5, is DSGVTQTPKHLITATGQRVTLRCSPRSGDLSVYWYQQSLDQGLQFLIQYYNGEERAKGNILERFSAQQFPDLHSELNLSSLELGDSALYFCASSDTGLRQPQHFGDGTRLSIL.

The rearrangement links TRBV18 to TRBJ1-5; 8 nucleotides agree with TRBD1. Trimming removed 0 bases from V and 6 bases from J; junction bases left unmatched: 7. The CDR3 sequence is 16 residues long. Germline lookup yields CDR1 KGHSH and CDR2 LQKENI. The CDR3 DNA reads TGTGCCAGCTCACCACCTGGGGACAGGTCGGTTCAGCCCCAGCATTTT. Amino acid sequence: CASSPPGDRSVQPQHF. The full variable domain, with the rest looked up from reference TRBV18 and TRBJ1-5, is NAGVMQNPRHLVRRRGQEARLRCSPMKGHSHVYWYRQLPEEGLKFMVYLQKENIIDESGMPKERFSAEFPKEGPSILRIQQVVRGDSAAYFCASSPPGDRSVQPQHFGDGTRLSIL.

The chain joins TRBV6-4 to TRBJ2-1, with 8 bases that match TRBD2. Trimming cost V 3 bases and J 3 bases; bases outside gene matches: 1. The germline V gene has CDR1 MRHNA and CDR2 SNTAGT. This CDR3 comprises 14 residues. In DNA, the CDR3 is TGTGCCAGCAGTGAACGGGAGGGCTACAATGAGCAGTTCTTC. Residues: CASSEREGYNEQFF.